This T cell receptor beta chain was retrieved from a study of identical twins. Unique molecular identifiers were in the cDNA, with template-switch universal primer binding. TCRdb ran MiXCR on the 5' RACE reads and lists one entry per CDR3 protein. Among some 790,000 distinct CDR3 sequences, around a sixth were seen once, and the ten largest hold over 10%. Points from the study as a whole: Weaker excess sharing between twins was seen in beta out-of-frame sequences.

This clonotype has a handful of counts. The target antigen is unknown. A much larger clone is a single base away; this may be a read error. This CDR3 is built from 15 residues. The V gene's germline CDR1 is MDHEN and CDR2 SYDVKM. Germline trimming cut 5 bases from V and 4 bases from J; bases unmatched to any gene: 4. This sample was shared with a second study, whose subject was T cells expressing NK-cell markers. That study reports: HCMV seropositivity characterized seven of the eight sequenced donors, and seronegativity one. The authors restricted sorting to alpha-beta TCR T cells with an anti-gamma-delta TCR antibody in several experiments.

The sequencing input was PBMCs. This TCR came from a woman aged 18 to 35 in good health. The chain has TRBV28 and TRBJ2-1, with TRBD2 matching over 11 bases. CDR3 DNA sequence: TGTGCCAGCAGTATTATAGCGGGAGGGTACAATGAGCAGTTCTTC. Protein product: CASSIIAGGYNEQFF. Combining the CDR3 with reference TRBV28 and TRBJ2-1 gives the whole variable domain DVKVTQSSRYLVKRTGEKVFLECVQDMDHENMFWYRQDPGLGLRLIYFSYDVKMKEKGDIPEGYSVSREKKERFSLILESASTNQTSMYLCASSIIAGGYNEQFFGPGTRLTVL.